The sample holds a few counts of the clone carrying this T cell receptor beta chain. Its antigen is not identified. Some clones are missing from TCRdb's copy, which holds only in-frame ones; the method was immunoSEQ multiplex PCR. This sample has about 33,000 clones; around 80% occur once, and the top ten carry around 40%. The sample comes from a study of T cells in tumors after PD-1 blockade. Overall study: A subset received ongoing vismodegib 150 mg daily alongside anti-PD-1 therapy. General study points: Roughly two fifths of tumor TCR clonotypes were also found in blood.

This CDR3 contains 10 residues. V lost 6 bases and J lost 12; bases outside the gene matches: 2. Germline CDR1 reads MNHEY; CDR2 reads SVGAGI. Specimen: PBMCs, collected before anti-PD-1 treatment. The chain joins TRBV6-5 to TRBJ2-3; TRBD1 agrees at 8 bases. The receptor was derived from a human donor with basal cell carcinoma. The CDR3 DNA follows: TGTGCCAGCAGGGACAGGGTACAGTATTTT. Translated: CASRDRVQYF.